Below, 16 T cell receptor beta chains from the same sample are listed, as sequenced in a study of blood T cell repertoires in COVID-19. Profiling relied on immunoSEQ multiplex PCR, and the TCRdb table lists in-frame clones only, not all of them. The sample consists of a few hundred thousand clones, 70% to 90% of them appearing once. The sequenced sample was peripheral blood. Receptor source: a woman in her twenties or thirties with active or convalescent COVID-19.

The V gene is TRBV3-1 (or the pseudogene TRBV3-2), the J gene TRBJ2-1, with 7 bases matching TRBD1. The CDR3 is 12 amino acids. V gave up 4 bases and J gave up 10 bases; unmatched junction bases: 4. CDR1 is LGHDT and CDR2 is YNNKEL in the germline V gene (reference sequence). The DNA for the CDR3 is TGTGCCAGCAGCCCCCAGGACAGGGAGCAGTTCTTC. It encodes CASSPQDREQFF.

V usage is TRBV29-1 and J usage is TRBJ1-2; D is possibly TRBD1 (5 bases). The V and J ends lost 6 bases and 8 bases respectively, with 13 bases between them. Germline lookup yields CDR1 SQVTM and CDR2 ANQGSEA. The CDR3 contains 11 residues. For the CDR3, the DNA is TGCAGCGTGGCCAGGGTTTTCGGCTACACCTTC. It yields the protein CSVARVFGYTF.

V gene TRBV15 combines with J gene TRBJ1-2, with a tentative D call TRBD1 (6 bases). This CDR3 spans 15 amino acids. Trimming took 0 bases from V and 4 from J, leaving 12 bases between them. Per the germline V gene, CDR1 is LNHNV and CDR2 is YYDKDF (reference sequence). The CDR3 protein is CATSRETGASYGYTF. DNA of the CDR3: TGTGCCACCAGCAGAGAGACAGGTGCTTCCTATGGCTACACCTTC. Drawing the rest from reference TRBV15 and TRBJ1-2, the complete variable domain is DAMVIQNPRYQVTQFGKPVTLSCSQTLNHNVMYWYQQKSSQAPKLLFHYYDKDFNNEADTPDNFQSRRPNTSFCFLDIRSPGLGDTAMYLCATSRETGASYGYTFGSGTRLTVV.

This rearrangement joins TRBV6-5 to TRBJ2-3; D may be TRBD2 (6 bases). The CDR3 covers 14 residues. V was pared by 6 bases and J by 2 bases, with 12 bases between. The V gene's germline CDR1 is MNHEY and CDR2 SVGAGI. CDR3 amino acids: CASREGLPTDTQYF. In nucleotides, the CDR3 is TGTGCCAGCAGGGAGGGACTTCCCACAGATACGCAGTATTTT.

V gene TRBV3-1 (or the pseudogene TRBV3-2) combines with J gene TRBJ1-1; D is uncertain. Trimming removed 7 bases at V and 3 bases at J, with 24 bases between. CDR3 size: 17 residues. Germline V gene sequence: CDR1 LGHDT, CDR2 YNNKEL (reference sequence). CDR3 in DNA: TGTGCCAGCACCTCAAAGGTCCAGTCATGGGAGCACACTGAAGCTTTCTTT. Translating it yields CASTSKVQSWEHTEAFF.

This clone was found once. The chain uses TRBV7-9 and TRBJ2-2; 7 bases match TRBD1. CDR3 length: 16 amino acids. Germline assignment: CDR1 SEHNR and CDR2 FQNEAQ (reference sequence). V lost 1 base, J lost 6 bases, and 8 bases stayed unmatched. CDR3: CASSLGRGQKAGELFF. DNA of the CDR3: TGTGCCAGCAGCTTAGGACGGGGACAGAAGGCCGGGGAGCTGTTTTTT.

This clone appeared once. The chain couples TRBV6-2 or TRBV6-3 to TRBJ2-3; D perhaps matches TRBD2 (8 bases). This CDR3 contains 16 residues. V lost 6 bases and J 4 bases, leaving 20 bases between the germline ends. Germline V lookup: CDR1 MNHEY, CDR2 SVGEGT. The CDR3 nucleotides are TGTGCCAGCAGCCAGGGGGGACTAGGGCGTCCAGATACGCAGTATTTT. Amino acids: CASSQGGLGRPDTQYF.

The chain combines TRBV6-5 with TRBJ2-7; weak D call: TRBD1 (5 bases). Trimming cost V 7 bases and J 2 bases, with 15 bases left between them. This CDR3 has 14 amino acids. CDR1 MNHEY and CDR2 SVGAGI come from the germline V gene. This chain's CDR3 is CASTNRNPAYEQYF. As DNA, the CDR3 is TGTGCCAGCACCAACAGGAACCCAGCCTACGAGCAGTACTTC.

There are a few counts of this clone. The V and J genes are TRBV6-9 and TRBJ1-4; tentative D call: TRBD1 (5 bases). This CDR3 is 16 amino acids long. Deletions cut 2 bases from V and 0 bases from J, with 10 bases between. In germline, CDR1 is MNHGY, CDR2 SVAAGI. CDR3: CASSYGGSATNEKLFF. The DNA for the CDR3 is TGTGCCAGCAGTTATGGGGGGAGTGCAACTAATGAAAAACTGTTTTTT.

This clone came up a few times. The J gene is TRBJ1-1, the V gene TRBV6-5; D is unclear. Germline-derived CDR1 and CDR2 are MNHEY and SVGAGI. The V and J ends lost 5 bases and 2 bases respectively, with 12 bases between them. The CDR3 contains 14 residues. CDR3 in DNA: TGTGCCAGCAGTACACAGAGACGAAACACTGAAGCTTTCTTT. Protein: CASSTQRRNTEAFF.

This chain joins TRBV7-2 and TRBJ2-7, with 10 nucleotides matching TRBD2. Germline V CDR1 and CDR2: SGHTA, FQGNSA. The CDR3 loop spans 19 amino acids. V shed 2 bases, J shed 2 bases, and the junction held 15 bases outside the gene matches. The chain's CDR3 is CASSLTSGGAWVRTYEQYF. The CDR3, as DNA: TGTGCCAGCAGCTTAACAAGCGGGGGGGCTTGGGTGAGGACCTACGAGCAGTACTTC.

The chain couples TRBV30 to TRBJ1-2, with 8 bases identical to TRBD1. There are 14 residues in the CDR3. Germline V gene data show CDR1 as GTSNPN and CDR2 as SVGIG (reference sequence). With 1 base clipped from V and 7 bases from J, the junction kept 8 bases outside the gene matches. CDR3 amino acids: CAWSGTGGGSGYTF. In DNA form, the CDR3 reads TGTGCCTGGAGTGGCACAGGGGGAGGTTCTGGCTACACCTTC.

DNA of the CDR3: TGTGCCAGCAGTGAACAAGCGGAGAACTATGGCTACACCTTC. It translates to CASSEQAENYGYTF. The chain links TRBV2 to TRBJ1-2; no definite D call. The V and J ends lost 2 bases and 2 bases respectively, with 9 bases between them. Per the germline V gene, CDR1 is SNHLY and CDR2 is FYNNEI. The CDR3 is made up of 14 amino acids. Full variable domain (rest looked up from reference TRBV2 and TRBJ1-2): EPEVTQTPSHQVTQMGQEVILRCVPISNHLYFYWYRQILGQKVEFLVSFYNNEISEKSEIFDDQFSVERPDGSNFTLKIRSTKLEDSAMYFCASSEQAENYGYTFGSGTRLTVV.

This rearrangement joins TRBV28 to TRBJ1-6; 8 bases map to TRBD1. J was trimmed by 10 bases and V by 6 bases; bases with no gene match: 8. The CDR3 consists of 14 residues. Germline V gives CDR1 MDHEN, CDR2 SYDVKM. CDR3 coding DNA: TGTGCCAGCAGAAAAACAGGGGGACGGTCACCCCTCCACTTT. Translation: CASRKTGGRSPLHF. The whole variable domain, filled in from reference TRBV28 and TRBJ1-6, reads DVKVTQSSRYLVKRTGEKVFLECVQDMDHENMFWYRQDPGLGLRLIYFSYDVKMKEKGDIPEGYSVSREKKERFSLILESASTNQTSMYLCASRKTGGRSPLHFGNGTRLTVT.

In this sample, this clone turned up a few times. The CDR3 is CASSRRDATNEKLFF. CDR3 DNA: TGTGCCAGCAGTCGCAGGGATGCAACTAATGAAAAACTGTTTTTT. The chain couples TRBV9 to TRBJ1-4; D is perhaps TRBD1 (5 bases). Germline lookup yields CDR1 SGDLS and CDR2 YYNGEE. Deletions cut 5 bases from V and 0 bases from J, with 11 bases between. The CDR3 has 15 residues. The full variable domain, rest sourced from reference TRBV9 and TRBJ1-4, is DSGVTQTPKHLITATGQRVTLRCSPRSGDLSVYWYQQSLDQGLQFLIQYYNGEERAKGNILERFSAQQFPDLHSELNLSSLELGDSALYFCASSRRDATNEKLFFGSGTQLSVL.

V and J are TRBV10-3 and TRBJ2-3; D might be TRBD2 (5 bases). CDR3 length: 13 residues. The germline gives CDR1 ENHRY, CDR2 SYGVKD. V dropped 11 bases and J dropped 2 bases, with 14 bases sitting between them. The CDR3 region has the DNA TGTGCCCTCCGAGAGGGTCTCACAGATACGCAGTATTTT. Its protein product is CALREGLTDTQYF.